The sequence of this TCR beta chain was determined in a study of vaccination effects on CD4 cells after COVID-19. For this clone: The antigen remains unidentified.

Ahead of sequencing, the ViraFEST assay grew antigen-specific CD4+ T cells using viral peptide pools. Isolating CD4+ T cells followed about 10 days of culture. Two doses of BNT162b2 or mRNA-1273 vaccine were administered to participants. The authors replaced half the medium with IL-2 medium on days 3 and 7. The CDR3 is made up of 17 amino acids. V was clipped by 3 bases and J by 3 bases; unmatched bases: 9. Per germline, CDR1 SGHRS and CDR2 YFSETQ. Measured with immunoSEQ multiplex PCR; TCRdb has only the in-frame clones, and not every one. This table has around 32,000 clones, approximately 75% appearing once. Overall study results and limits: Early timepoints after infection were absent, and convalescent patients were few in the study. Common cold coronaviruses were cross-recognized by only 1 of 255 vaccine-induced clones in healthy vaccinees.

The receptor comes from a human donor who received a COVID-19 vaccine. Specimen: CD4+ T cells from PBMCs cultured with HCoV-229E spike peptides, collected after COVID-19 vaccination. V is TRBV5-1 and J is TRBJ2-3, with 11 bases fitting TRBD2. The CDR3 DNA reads TGCGCCAGCAGCTGGACCGTAGCGGGGGGGGGAACAGATACGCAGTATTTT. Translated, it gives CASSWTVAGGGTDTQYF.